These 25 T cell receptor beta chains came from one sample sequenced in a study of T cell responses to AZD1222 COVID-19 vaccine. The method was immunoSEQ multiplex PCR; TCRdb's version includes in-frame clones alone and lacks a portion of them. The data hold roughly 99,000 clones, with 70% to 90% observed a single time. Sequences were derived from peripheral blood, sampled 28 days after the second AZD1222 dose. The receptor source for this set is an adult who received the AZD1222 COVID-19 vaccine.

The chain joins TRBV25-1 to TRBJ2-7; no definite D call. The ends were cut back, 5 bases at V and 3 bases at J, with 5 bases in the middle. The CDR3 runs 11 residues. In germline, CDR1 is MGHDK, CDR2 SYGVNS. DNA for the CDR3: TGTGCCAGCAGTCTGGGCTACGAGCAGTACTTC. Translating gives CASSLGYEQYF.

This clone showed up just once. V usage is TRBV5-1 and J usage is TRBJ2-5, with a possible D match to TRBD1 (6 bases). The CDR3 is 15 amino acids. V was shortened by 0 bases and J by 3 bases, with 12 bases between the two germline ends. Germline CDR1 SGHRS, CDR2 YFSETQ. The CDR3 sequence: CASSLVSGGKETQYF. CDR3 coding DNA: TGCGCCAGCAGCTTGGTCTCTGGGGGCAAAGAGACCCAGTACTTC.

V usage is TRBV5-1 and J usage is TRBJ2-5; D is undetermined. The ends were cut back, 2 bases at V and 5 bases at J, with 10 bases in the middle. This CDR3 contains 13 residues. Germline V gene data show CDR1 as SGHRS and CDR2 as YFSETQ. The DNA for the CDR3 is TGCGCCAGCAGCTTCTATCCGTCGGAGACCCAGTACTTC. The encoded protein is CASSFYPSETQYF.

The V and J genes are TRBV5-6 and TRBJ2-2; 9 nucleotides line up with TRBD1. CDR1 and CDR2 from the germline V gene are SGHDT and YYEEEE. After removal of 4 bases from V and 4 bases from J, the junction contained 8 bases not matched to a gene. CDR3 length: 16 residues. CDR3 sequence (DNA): TGTGCCAGCAGCCATGGGACAGGGTTGGCCACCGGGGAGCTGTTTTTT. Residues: CASSHGTGLATGELFF.

CDR3 amino acids: CASSRQGLWNTEAFF. The CDR3, as DNA: TGTGCCAGCAGTAGACAGGGGCTATGGAACACTGAAGCTTTCTTT. This chain links TRBV6-5 with TRBJ1-1, with 8 nucleotides matching TRBD1. The length of the CDR3 is 15 residues. Per germline, CDR1 MNHEY and CDR2 SVGAGI. The trim removed 5 bases at V and 1 base at J, leaving 6 bases unmatched.

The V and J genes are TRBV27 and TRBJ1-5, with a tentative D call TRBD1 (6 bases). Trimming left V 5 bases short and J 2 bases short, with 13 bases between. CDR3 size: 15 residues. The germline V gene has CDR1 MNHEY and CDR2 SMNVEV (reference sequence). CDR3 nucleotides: TGTGCCAGCAGTCTCACAGGGCAGGGCAATCAGCCCCAGCATTTT. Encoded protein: CASSLTGQGNQPQHF.

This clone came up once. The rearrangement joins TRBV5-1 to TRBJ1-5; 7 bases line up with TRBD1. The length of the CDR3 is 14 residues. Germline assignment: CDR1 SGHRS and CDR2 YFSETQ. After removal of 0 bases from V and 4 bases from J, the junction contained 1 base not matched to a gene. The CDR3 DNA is TGCGCCAGCAGCTTGGGGGACAGAAATCAGCCCCAGCATTTT. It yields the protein CASSLGDRNQPQHF.

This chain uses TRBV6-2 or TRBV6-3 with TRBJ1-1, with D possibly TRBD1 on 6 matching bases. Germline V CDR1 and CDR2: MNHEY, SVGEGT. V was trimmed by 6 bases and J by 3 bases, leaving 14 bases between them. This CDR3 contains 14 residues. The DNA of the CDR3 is TGTGCCAGCAGCCGGACAGTTCTATACACTGAAGCTTTCTTT. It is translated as CASSRTVLYTEAFF.

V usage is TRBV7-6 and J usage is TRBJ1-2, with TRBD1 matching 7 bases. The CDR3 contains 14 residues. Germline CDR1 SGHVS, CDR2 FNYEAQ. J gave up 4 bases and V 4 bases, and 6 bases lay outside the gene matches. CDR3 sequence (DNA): TGTGCCAGCAGCTCGGCAGGGGGAGCCTATGGCTACACCTTC. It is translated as CASSSAGGAYGYTF.

The CDR3 coding sequence is TGTGCCACCAGTGATTTCGATGGGGGGCTCGGGACCGGGGAGCTGTTTTTT. It encodes CATSDFDGGLGTGELFF. This rearrangement joins TRBV24-1 to TRBJ2-2; the D gene could be TRBD1 or TRBD2 (6 bases each). The V and J ends lost 1 base and 5 bases respectively, with 16 bases between them. Germline-derived CDR1 and CDR2 are KGHDR and SFDVKD. The CDR3 is 17 amino acids.

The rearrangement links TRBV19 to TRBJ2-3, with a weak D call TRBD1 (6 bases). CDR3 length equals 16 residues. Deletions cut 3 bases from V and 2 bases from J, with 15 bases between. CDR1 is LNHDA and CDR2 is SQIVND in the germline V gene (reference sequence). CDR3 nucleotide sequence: TGTGCCAGTAGTATCGGGACACAAGGTCACACAGATACGCAGTATTTT. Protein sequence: CASSIGTQGHTDTQYF.

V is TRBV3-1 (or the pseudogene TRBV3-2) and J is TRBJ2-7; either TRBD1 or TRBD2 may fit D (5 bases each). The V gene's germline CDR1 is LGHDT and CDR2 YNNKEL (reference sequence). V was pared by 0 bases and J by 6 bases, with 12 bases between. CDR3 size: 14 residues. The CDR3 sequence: CASSQEGLGGEQYF. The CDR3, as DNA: TGTGCCAGCAGCCAAGAGGGGCTAGGAGGCGAGCAGTACTTC.

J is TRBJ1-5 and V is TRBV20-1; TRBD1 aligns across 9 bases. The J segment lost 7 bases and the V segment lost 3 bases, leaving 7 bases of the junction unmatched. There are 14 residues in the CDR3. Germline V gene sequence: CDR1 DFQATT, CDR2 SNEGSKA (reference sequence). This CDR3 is CSASGTGRIQPQHF. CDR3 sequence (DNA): TGCAGTGCTAGTGGGACAGGGAGGATCCAGCCCCAGCATTTT.

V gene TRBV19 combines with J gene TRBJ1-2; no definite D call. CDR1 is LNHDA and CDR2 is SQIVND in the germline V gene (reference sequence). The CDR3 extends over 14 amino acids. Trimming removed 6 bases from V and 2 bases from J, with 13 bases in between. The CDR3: CASRTEGMNYGYTF. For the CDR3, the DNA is TGTGCCAGTAGAACGGAGGGAATGAACTATGGCTACACCTTC.

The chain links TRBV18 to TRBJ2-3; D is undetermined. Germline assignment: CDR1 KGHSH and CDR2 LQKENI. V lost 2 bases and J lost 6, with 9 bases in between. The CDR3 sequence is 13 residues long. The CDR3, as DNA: TGTGCCAGCTCACCAACCAATGGGGATACGCAGTATTTT. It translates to CASSPTNGDTQYF.

In DNA, the CDR3 is TGTGCCAGTACCGTTGGAAACTATGGCTACACCTTC. Its protein product is CASTVGNYGYTF. The V call is TRBV19, the J call TRBJ1-2; D unclear. The V gene's germline CDR1 is LNHDA and CDR2 SQIVND (reference sequence). The ends were cut back, 7 bases at V and 2 bases at J, with 8 bases in the middle. The CDR3 consists of 12 residues. Based on the CDR3 plus reference TRBV19 and TRBJ1-2, the full variable domain is DGGITQSPKYLFRKEGQNVTLSCEQNLNHDAMYWYRQDPGQGLRLIYYSQIVNDFQKGDIAEGYSVSREKKESFPLTVTSAQKNPTAFYLCASTVGNYGYTFGSGTRLTVV.

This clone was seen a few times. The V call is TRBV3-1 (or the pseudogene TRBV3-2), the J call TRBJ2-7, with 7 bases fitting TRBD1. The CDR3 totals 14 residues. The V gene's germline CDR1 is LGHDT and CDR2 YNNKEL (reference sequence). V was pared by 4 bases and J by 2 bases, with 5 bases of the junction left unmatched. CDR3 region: CASSPGTATYEQYF. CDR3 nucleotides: TGTGCCAGCAGCCCCGGGACAGCCACCTACGAGCAGTACTTC.

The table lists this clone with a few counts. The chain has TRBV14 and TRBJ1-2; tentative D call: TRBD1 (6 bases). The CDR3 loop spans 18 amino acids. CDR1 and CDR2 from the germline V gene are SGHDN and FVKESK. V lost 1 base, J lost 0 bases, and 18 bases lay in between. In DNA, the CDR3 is TGTGCCAGCAGCCAAGGATTGCGCGGGACACCATCTAACTATGGCTACACCTTC. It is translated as CASSQGLRGTPSNYGYTF.

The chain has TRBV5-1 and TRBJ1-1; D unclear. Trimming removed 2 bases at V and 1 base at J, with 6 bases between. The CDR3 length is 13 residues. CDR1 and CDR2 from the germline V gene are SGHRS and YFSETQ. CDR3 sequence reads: CASSFGSNTEAFF. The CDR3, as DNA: TGCGCCAGCAGCTTCGGATCGAACACTGAAGCTTTCTTT.

Written as DNA, the CDR3 is TGTGCCACCAGTGAGACTAGCGGGGGCGTGTTCGGCACAGATACGCAGTATTTT. It specifies CATSETSGGVFGTDTQYF. The chain links TRBV24-1 to TRBJ2-3; TRBD2 aligns across 12 bases. CDR1 and CDR2 (germline): KGHDR, SFDVKD. This CDR3 has 18 residues. The junction had 8 bases not matched to a gene; V was cut back by 4 bases and J by 1 base.

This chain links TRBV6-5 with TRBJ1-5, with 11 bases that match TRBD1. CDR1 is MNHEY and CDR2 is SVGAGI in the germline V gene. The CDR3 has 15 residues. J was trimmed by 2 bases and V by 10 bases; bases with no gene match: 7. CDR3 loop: CATGTGGFGNQPQHF. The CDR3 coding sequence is TGTGCCACCGGGACAGGGGGGTTTGGCAATCAGCCCCAGCATTTT.

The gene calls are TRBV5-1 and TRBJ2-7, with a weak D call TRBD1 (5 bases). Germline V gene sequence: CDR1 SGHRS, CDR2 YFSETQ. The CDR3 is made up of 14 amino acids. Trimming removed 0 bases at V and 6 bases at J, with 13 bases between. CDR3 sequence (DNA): TGCGCCAGCAGCTTGGAACAGGTGGTGGGCGAGCAGTACTTC. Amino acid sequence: CASSLEQVVGEQYF.

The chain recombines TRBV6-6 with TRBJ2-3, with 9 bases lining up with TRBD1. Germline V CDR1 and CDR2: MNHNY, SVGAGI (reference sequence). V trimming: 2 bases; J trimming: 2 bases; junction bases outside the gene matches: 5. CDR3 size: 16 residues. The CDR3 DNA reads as TGTGCCAGCAGTTACGGACAGGGGAGGTACACAGATACGCAGTATTTT. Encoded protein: CASSYGQGRYTDTQYF.

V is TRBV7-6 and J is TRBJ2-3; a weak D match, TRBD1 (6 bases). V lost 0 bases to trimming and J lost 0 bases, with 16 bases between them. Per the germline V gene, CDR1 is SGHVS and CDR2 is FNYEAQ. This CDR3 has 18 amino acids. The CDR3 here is CASSLAPLTGTSTDTQYF. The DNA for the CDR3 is TGTGCCAGCAGCTTAGCGCCCCTAACAGGGACGAGCACAGATACGCAGTATTTT.

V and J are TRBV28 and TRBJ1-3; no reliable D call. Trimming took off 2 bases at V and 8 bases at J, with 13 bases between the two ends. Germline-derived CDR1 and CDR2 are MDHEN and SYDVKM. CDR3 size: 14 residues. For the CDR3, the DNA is TGTGCCAGCAGTTTAGGGCGAGGGTGGGACACCATATATTTT. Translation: CASSLGRGWDTIYF.